These 12 T cell receptor beta chains were sequenced from one sample in a study of cytomegalovirus exposure and HLA in healthy donors. It was with 60 Vbeta and 13 Jbeta primers that the PCR ran. Measured with immunoSEQ multiplex PCR; TCRdb has only the in-frame clones, and not every one. Found here are some 150,000 clones, 79% of them singletons; the top ten hold around 1.9%. Sequencing input: PBMCs. The receptors here all came from a man aged 35 to 55 in good health and CMV-seronegative.

This chain joins TRBV7-9 and TRBJ2-1; 8 positions agree with TRBD1. Per germline, CDR1 SEHNR and CDR2 FQNEAQ (reference sequence). V was clipped by 10 bases and J by 3 bases; unmatched bases: 8. This CDR3 comprises 14 residues. The CDR3 is CATKEGTGYNEQFF. CDR3 coding DNA: TGTGCCACGAAGGAAGGGACAGGCTACAATGAGCAGTTCTTC.

CDR3 DNA sequence: TGTGCCAGCTTTCACTACGAGCAGTACTTC. Protein: CASFHYEQYF. The chain has TRBV6-4 and TRBJ2-7; the D is unclear. Germline CDR1 is MRHNA and CDR2 is SNTAGT. The CDR3 runs to 10 residues. V was shortened by 8 bases and J by 3 bases, with 5 bases between the two germline ends.

The table lists this clone with a count of one. The V and J genes are TRBV5-4 and TRBJ2-7; D possibly corresponds to TRBD1 (6 bases). Trimming left V 4 bases short and J 4 bases short, with 6 bases between. The germline CDR1 and CDR2 sequences are SGHNT and YYREEE (reference sequence). This CDR3 is built from 11 residues. CDR3 sequence: CASSQGYEQYF. In DNA, the CDR3 is TGTGCCAGCAGCCAGGGGTACGAGCAGTACTTC.

This chain connects TRBV6-1 to TRBJ1-4; TRBD1 agrees at 8 bases. CDR1 is MNHNS, CDR2 SASEGT, per germline. The CDR3 extends over 15 amino acids. V was clipped by 6 bases and J by 7 bases; unmatched bases: 10. The CDR3 spells CASRETDRGGEKLFF. As DNA, the CDR3 is TGTGCCAGCAGGGAAACCGACAGGGGTGGTGAAAAACTGTTTTTT.

The chain links TRBV11-2 to TRBJ2-7; 9 nucleotides line up with TRBD2. The CDR3 is 14 residues long. V lost 5 bases and J lost 3; bases outside the gene matches: 5. Germline V CDR1 and CDR2: SGHAT, FQNNGV. CDR3 sequence (DNA): TGTGCCAGCAGCCGATTTAGCGGGAGCTACGAGCAGTACTTC. Its protein is CASSRFSGSYEQYF. Based on the CDR3 plus reference TRBV11-2 and TRBJ2-7, the full variable domain is EAGVAQSPRYKIIEKRQSVAFWCNPISGHATLYWYQQILGQGPKLLIQFQNNGVVDDSQLPKDRFSAERLKGVDSTLKIQPAKLEDSAVYLCASSRFSGSYEQYFGPGTRLTVT.

This rearrangement joins TRBV7-6 to TRBJ2-1; the D gene is possibly TRBD1 (6 bases). Deletions cut 2 bases from V and 5 bases from J, with 13 bases between. This CDR3 has 15 amino acids. The germline gives CDR1 SGHVS, CDR2 FNYEAQ. The CDR3 DNA is TGTGCCAGCAGCTTAATGGGACACAAGAACAATGAGCAGTTCTTC. Encoded protein: CASSLMGHKNNEQFF.

The genes are TRBV29-1 and TRBJ2-5; 10 bases line up with TRBD1. After removal of 8 bases from V and 5 bases from J, the junction contained 8 bases not matched to a gene. The CDR3 sequence is 13 residues long. CDR1 SQVTM and CDR2 ANQGSEA come from the germline V gene. DNA for the CDR3: TGCAGCTGCACCGGGACAGGGGCGGAGACCCAGTACTTC. This encodes CSCTGTGAETQYF.

V is TRBV7-2 and J is TRBJ2-5; 8 nucleotides agree with TRBD2. J was trimmed by 7 bases and V by 5 bases; bases with no gene match: 21. The CDR3 runs 18 residues. Per the germline V gene, CDR1 is SGHTA and CDR2 is FQGNSA. In DNA, the CDR3 is TGTGCCAGCAGCCTCTGGGGGGGTAGCGGGATAAAGGGGGGGACCCAGTACTTC. Its protein product is CASSLWGGSGIKGGTQYF.

V usage is TRBV28 and J usage is TRBJ1-1; a possible D gene is TRBD1 (6 bases). Germline CDR1 and CDR2: MDHEN and SYDVKM. This CDR3 comprises 15 residues. The V gene lost 5 bases and the J gene lost 1 base, with 14 bases spanning the gap. CDR3 nucleotides: TGTGCCAGCAGTGGGGGACACGGACAGAACACTGAAGCTTTCTTT. Protein: CASSGGHGQNTEAFF. The entire variable domain, with the rest obtained from reference TRBV28 and TRBJ1-1, is as follows: DVKVTQSSRYLVKRTGEKVFLECVQDMDHENMFWYRQDPGLGLRLIYFSYDVKMKEKGDIPEGYSVSREKKERFSLILESASTNQTSMYLCASSGGHGQNTEAFFGQGTRLTVV.

The chain employs TRBV29-1 and TRBJ2-5; 9 nucleotides align to TRBD1. The germline V gene encodes CDR1 SQVTM and CDR2 ANQGSEA. The CDR3 sequence is 13 residues long. Trimming took 7 bases from V and 4 from J; bases not matched to a gene: 7. CDR3 sequence: CSATTGGGETQYF. The CDR3 DNA follows: TGCAGCGCTACGACAGGGGGGGGAGAGACCCAGTACTTC. The whole variable domain, filled in from reference TRBV29-1 and TRBJ2-5, reads SAVISQKPSRDICQRGTSLTIQCQVDSQVTMMFWYRQQPGQSLTLIATANQGSEATYESGFVIDKFPISRPNLTFSTLTVSNMSPEDSSIYLCSATTGGGETQYFGPGTRLLVL.

The V and J genes are TRBV7-9 and TRBJ2-7, with 8 bases aligning to TRBD1. The CDR3 length is 15 residues. CDR1 SEHNR and CDR2 FQNEAQ come from the germline V gene (reference sequence). V shed 5 bases and J 6 bases; nucleotides not matched to a gene: 12. DNA for the CDR3: TGTGCCAGCAGCGTAACAGGGGGATTAGTAAGCGAGCAGTACTTC. It is translated as CASSVTGGLVSEQYF.

The chain recombines TRBV5-4 with TRBJ1-2; D is perhaps TRBD1 (5 bases). Trimming shortened V by 2 bases and J by 5 bases, and 10 bases separated the two germline ends. Germline CDR1 reads SGHNT; CDR2 reads YYREEE (reference sequence). There are 13 residues in the CDR3. CDR3: CASSLIRQYGYTF. The CDR3 nucleotides read TGTGCCAGCAGCTTAATAAGACAGTATGGCTACACCTTC.